This TCR beta chain stems from a study of OX40 agonist ivuxolimab in advanced cancers. Of note for this clone: The antigen is not known.

Study-level points and caveats: Individuals who were partial responders at 0.1-3.0 mg/kg had clonal expansion that ranked among the lowest. CD4+ and CD8+ blood T cells expanded clonally by week 6 at 0.1 to 3.0 mg/kg.

This CDR3 is 13 amino acids long. Germline CDR1 reads ENHRY; CDR2 reads SYGVKD. Trimming took off 7 bases at V and 4 bases at J, with 10 bases between the two ends. Sequencing was performed with immunoSEQ multiplex PCR; in TCRdb, only in-frame clones are kept and a portion is missing. The sample lists fewer than 75,000 clones, approximately 86% occurring once. This clonotype was sampled from an adult with an advanced solid tumor such as melanoma, head and neck, liver or kidney cancer. The J gene is TRBJ2-2, the V gene TRBV10-3, with D unresolved. The material sequenced was CD4+ or CD8+ T cells sorted from blood, taken in a trial of the OX40 agonist ivuxolimab. CDR3 DNA sequence: TGTGCCATCATGGGTGGGTCCACCGGGGAGCTGTTTTTT. Amino acids: CAIMGGSTGELFF.